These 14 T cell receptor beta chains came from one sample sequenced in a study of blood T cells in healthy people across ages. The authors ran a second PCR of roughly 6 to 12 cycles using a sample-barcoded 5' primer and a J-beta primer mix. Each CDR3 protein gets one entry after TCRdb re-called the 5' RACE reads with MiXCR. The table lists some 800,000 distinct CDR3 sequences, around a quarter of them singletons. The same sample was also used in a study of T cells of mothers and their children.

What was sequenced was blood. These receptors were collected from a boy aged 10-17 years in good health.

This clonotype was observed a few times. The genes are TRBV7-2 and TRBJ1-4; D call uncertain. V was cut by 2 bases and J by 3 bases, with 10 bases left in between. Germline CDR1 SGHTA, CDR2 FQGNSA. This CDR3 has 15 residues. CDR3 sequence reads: CASSLSLWPNEKLFF. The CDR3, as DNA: TGTGCCAGCAGCTTATCGTTATGGCCTAATGAAAAACTGTTTTTT.

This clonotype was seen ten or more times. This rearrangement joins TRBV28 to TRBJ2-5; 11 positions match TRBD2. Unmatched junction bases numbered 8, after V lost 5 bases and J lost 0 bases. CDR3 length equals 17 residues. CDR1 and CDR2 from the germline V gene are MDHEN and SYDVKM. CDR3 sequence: CASSVTSGGQYQETQYF. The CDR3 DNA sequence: TGTGCCAGCAGTGTAACTAGCGGGGGTCAATACCAAGAGACCCAGTACTTC. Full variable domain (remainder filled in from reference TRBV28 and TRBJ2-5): DVKVTQSSRYLVKRTGEKVFLECVQDMDHENMFWYRQDPGLGLRLIYFSYDVKMKEKGDIPEGYSVSREKKERFSLILESASTNQTSMYLCASSVTSGGQYQETQYFGPGTRLLVL.

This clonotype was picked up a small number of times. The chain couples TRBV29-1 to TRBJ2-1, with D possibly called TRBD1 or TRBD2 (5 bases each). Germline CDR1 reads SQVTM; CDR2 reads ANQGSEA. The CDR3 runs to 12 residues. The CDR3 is CQGGSSYNEQFF. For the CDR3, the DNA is TGCCAGGGCGGGTCGAGTTACAATGAGCAGTTCTTC.

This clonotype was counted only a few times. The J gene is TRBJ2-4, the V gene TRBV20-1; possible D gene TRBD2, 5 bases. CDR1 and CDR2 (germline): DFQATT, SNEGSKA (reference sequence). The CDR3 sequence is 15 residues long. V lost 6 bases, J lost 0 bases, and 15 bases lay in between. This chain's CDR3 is CSAPDFALAKNIQYF. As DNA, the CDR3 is TGCAGTGCGCCGGACTTCGCGCTAGCCAAAAACATTCAGTACTTC.

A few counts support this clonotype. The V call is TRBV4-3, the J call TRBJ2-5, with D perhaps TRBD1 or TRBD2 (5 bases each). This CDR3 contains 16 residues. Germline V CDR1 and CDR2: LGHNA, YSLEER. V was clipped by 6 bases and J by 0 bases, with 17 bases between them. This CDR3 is CASSPYWGTYQETQYF. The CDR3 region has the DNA TGCGCCAGCAGTCCGTATTGGGGGACGTACCAAGAGACCCAGTACTTC.

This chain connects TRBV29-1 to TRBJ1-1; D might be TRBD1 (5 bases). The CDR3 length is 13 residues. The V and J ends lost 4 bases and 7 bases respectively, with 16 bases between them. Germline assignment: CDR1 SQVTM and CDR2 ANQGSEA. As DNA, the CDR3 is TGCAGCGTTGTGCGGGGGTCGGGCATTGAAGCTTTCTTT. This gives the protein CSVVRGSGIEAFF.

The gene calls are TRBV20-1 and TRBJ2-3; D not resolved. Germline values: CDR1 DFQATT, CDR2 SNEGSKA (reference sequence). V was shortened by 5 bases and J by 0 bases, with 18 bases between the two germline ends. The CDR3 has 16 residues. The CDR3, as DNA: TGCAGTGCTGGTTACCCGGACCACACTAGCACAGATACGCAGTATTTT. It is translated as CSAGYPDHTSTDTQYF.

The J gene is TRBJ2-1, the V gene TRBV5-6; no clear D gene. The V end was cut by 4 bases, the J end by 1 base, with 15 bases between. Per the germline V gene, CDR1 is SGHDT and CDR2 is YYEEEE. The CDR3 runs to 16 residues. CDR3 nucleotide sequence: TGTGCCAGCAGCATCCAACCCCGCGGATCCTACAATGAGCAGTTCTTC. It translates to CASSIQPRGSYNEQFF.

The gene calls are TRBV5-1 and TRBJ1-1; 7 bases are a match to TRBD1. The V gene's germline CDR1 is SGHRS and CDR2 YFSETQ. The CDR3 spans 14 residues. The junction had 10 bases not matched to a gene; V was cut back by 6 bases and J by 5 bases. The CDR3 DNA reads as TGCGCCAGCAACTTCGAAGGGGGCGCGACTGAAGCTTTCTTT. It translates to CASNFEGGATEAFF. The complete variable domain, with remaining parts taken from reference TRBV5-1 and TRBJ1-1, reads KAGVTQTPRYLIKTRGQQVTLSCSPISGHRSVSWYQQTPGQGLQFLFEYFSETQRNKGNFPGRFSGRQFSNSRSEMNVSTLELGDSALYLCASNFEGGATEAFFGQGTRLTVV.

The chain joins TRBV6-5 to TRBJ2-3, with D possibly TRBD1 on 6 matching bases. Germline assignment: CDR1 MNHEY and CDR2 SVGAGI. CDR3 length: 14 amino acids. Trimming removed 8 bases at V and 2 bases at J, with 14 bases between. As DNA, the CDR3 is TGTGCCAGCGGAGGATGGACAGTCACAGATACGCAGTATTTT. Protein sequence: CASGGWTVTDTQYF.

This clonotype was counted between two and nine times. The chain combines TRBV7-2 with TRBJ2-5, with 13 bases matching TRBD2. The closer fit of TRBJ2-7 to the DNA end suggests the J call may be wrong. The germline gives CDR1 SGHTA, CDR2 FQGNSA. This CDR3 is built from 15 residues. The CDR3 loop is CASSDWTSGGHEQYF. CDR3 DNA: TGTGCCAGCAGCGACTGGACTAGCGGGGGTCACGAGCAGTACTTC.

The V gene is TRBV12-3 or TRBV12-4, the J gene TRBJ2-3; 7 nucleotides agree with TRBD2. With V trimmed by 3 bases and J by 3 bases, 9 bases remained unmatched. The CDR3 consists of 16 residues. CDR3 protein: CASSLPAGVVTDTQYF. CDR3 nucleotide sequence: TGTGCCAGCAGTTTGCCTGCGGGAGTTGTGACAGATACGCAGTATTTT.

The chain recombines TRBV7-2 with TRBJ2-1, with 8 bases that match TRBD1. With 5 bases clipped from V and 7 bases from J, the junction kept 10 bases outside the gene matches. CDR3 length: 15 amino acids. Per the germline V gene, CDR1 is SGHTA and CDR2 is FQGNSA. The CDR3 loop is CASSLGNRGVNEQFF. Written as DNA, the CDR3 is TGTGCCAGCAGCCTCGGGAACAGGGGGGTGAATGAGCAGTTCTTC.

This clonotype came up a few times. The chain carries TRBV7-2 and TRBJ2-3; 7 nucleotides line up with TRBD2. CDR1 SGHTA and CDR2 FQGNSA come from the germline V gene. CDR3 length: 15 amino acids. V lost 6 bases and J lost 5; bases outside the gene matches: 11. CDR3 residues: CASSSGLSGKDTQYF. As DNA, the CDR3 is TGTGCCAGCAGTTCGGGACTGAGCGGGAAAGATACGCAGTATTTT.